The sequence of this T cell receptor beta chain was determined in a study of CD8+ T cells in alopecia areata. Study details: Disease severity was quantified as SALT score of affected scalp area.

The germline V gene has CDR1 KGHSH and CDR2 LQKENI. V lost 8 bases to trimming and J lost 6 bases; unmatched junction nucleotides: 7. This CDR3 comprises 14 residues. Concerning this clone: Its target is unknown.

The treatment here: oral pan-JAK inhibitor, 5-10 mg twice daily. Points from the study as a whole: Scalp clonality decreased significantly with tofacitinib, and so did expanded CD8+ clones among the top 100. Having one nonresponder leaves uncertain how baseline CD8+ expansion relates to response.

It was cDNA, reverse transcribed from extracted RNA, that served as the sequencing template. Clones were sequenced by immunoSEQ multiplex PCR, and TCRdb holds only the in-frame ones, with some missing. Of fewer than 150,000 clones in the sample, 56% were seen once. The sequence was collected from a human donor with alopecia areata. The V call is TRBV18, the J call TRBJ2-2; 9 nucleotides match TRBD1. This specimen was CD4+ T cells sorted from blood, taken at week 24, from a patient treated with tofacitinib. CDR3 DNA sequence: TGTGCCAGCCCCTGGACAGGGGAAGCCGGGGAGCTGTTTTTT. This sequence encodes CASPWTGEAGELFF.